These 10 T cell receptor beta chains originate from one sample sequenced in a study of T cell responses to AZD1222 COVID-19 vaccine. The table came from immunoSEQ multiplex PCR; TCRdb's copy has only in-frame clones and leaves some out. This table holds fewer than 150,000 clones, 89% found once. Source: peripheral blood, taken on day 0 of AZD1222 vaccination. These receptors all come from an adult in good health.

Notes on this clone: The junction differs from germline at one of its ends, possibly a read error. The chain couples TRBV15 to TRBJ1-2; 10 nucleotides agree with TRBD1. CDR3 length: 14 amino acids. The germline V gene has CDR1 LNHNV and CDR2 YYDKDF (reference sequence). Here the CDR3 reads CATSRDSTGGALAF. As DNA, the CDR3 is TGTGCCACCAGCAGAGATTCGACAGGGGGCGCGTTAGCTTTC. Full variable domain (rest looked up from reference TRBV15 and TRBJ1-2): DAMVIQNPRYQVTQFGKPVTLSCSQTLNHNVMYWYQQKSSQAPKLLFHYYDKDFNNEADTPDNFQSRRPNTSFCFLDIRSPGLGDTAMYLCATSRDSTGGALAFGSGTRLTVV.

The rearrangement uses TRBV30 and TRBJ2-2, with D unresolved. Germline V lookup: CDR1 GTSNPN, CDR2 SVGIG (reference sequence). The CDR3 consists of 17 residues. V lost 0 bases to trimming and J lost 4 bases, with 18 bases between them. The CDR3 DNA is TGTGCCTGGAGTGTACTATCGTCGGTGGGTCGCACCGGGGAGCTGTTTTTT. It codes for CAWSVLSSVGRTGELFF.

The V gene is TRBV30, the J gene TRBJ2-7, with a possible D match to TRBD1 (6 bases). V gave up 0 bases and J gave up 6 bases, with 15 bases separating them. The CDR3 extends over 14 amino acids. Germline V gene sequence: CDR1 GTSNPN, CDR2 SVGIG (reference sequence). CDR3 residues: CAWSVNRDVSEQYF. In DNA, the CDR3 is TGTGCCTGGAGTGTAAACAGGGACGTTTCCGAGCAGTACTTC. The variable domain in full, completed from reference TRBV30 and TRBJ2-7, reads SQTIHQWPATLVQPVGSPLSLECTVEGTSNPNLYWYRQAAGRGLQLLFYSVGIGQISSEVPQNLSASRPQDRQFILSSKKLLLSDSGFYLCAWSVNRDVSEQYFGPGTRLTVT.

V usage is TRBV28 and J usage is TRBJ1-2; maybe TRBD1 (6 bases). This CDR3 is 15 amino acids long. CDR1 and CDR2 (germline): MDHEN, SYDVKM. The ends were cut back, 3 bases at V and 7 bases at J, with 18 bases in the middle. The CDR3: CASSLRPRVGGGYTF. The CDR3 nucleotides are TGTGCCAGCAGTTTGCGCCCTCGGGTAGGGGGTGGCTACACCTTC.

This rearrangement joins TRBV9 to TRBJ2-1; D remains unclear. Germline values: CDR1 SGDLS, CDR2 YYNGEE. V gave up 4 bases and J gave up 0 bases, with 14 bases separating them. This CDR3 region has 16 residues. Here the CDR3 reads CASSKGESTSYNEQFF. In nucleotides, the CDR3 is TGTGCCAGCAGCAAGGGCGAGAGTACCTCCTACAATGAGCAGTTCTTC.

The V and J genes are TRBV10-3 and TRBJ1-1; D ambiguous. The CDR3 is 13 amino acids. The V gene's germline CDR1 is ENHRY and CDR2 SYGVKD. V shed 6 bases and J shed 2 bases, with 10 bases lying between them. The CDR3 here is CAISAAGNTEAFF. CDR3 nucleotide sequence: TGTGCCATCAGCGCCGCGGGTAACACTGAAGCTTTCTTT.

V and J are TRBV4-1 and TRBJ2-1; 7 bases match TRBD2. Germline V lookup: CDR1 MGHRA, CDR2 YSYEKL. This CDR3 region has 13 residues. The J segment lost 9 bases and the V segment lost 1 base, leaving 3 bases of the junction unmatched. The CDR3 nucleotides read TGCGCCAGCAGCCAAGTGACGGGGGGTGAGCAGTTCTTC. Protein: CASSQVTGGEQFF.

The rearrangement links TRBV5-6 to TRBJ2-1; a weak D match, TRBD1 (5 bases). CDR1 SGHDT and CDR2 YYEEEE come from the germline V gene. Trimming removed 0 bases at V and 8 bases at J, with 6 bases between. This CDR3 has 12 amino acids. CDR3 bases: TGTGCCAGCAGCTTGGTAGGGGATGAGCAGTTCTTC. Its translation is CASSLVGDEQFF. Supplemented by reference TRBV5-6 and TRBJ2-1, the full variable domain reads DAGVTQSPTHLIKTRGQQVTLRCSPKSGHDTVSWYQQALGQGPQFIFQYYEEEERQRGNFPDRFSGHQFPNYSSELNVNALLLGDSALYLCASSLVGDEQFFGPGTRLTVL.

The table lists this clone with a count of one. CDR3 sequence: CASSSGDRAYGYTF. Written as DNA, the CDR3 is TGCGCCAGCAGCTCCGGGGACAGGGCCTATGGCTACACCTTC. The chain carries TRBV5-1 and TRBJ1-2; 9 positions agree with TRBD1. The CDR3 has 14 residues. V trimming: 3 bases; J trimming: 4 bases; junction bases outside the gene matches: 4. Germline assignment: CDR1 SGHRS and CDR2 YFSETQ.

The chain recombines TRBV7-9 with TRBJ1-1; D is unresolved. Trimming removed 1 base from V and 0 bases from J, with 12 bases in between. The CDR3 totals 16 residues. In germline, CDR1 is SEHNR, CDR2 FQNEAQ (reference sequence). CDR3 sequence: CASSLGSLLMNTEAFF. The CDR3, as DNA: TGTGCCAGCAGCTTAGGGAGTCTGCTTATGAACACTGAAGCTTTCTTT.